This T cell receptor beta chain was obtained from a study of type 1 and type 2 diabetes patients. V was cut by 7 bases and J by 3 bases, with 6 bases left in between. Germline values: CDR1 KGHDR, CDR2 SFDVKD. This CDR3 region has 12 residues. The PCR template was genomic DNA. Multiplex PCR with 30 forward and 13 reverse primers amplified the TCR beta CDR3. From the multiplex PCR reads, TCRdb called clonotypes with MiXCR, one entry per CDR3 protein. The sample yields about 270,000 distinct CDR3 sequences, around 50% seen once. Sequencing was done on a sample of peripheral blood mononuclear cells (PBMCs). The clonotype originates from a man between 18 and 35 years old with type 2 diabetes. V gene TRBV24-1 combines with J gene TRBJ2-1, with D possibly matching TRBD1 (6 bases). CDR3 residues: CATRDSYNEQFF. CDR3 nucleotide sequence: TGTGCCACCAGGGACAGCTACAATGAGCAGTTCTTC.